The clone carrying this T cell receptor (beta chain) was counted only a few times. Its antigen is unidentified. The use of a sample-barcoded 5' primer and a J-beta primer mix characterized a second PCR of roughly 7 to 11 cycles. TCRdb re-called the 5' RACE reads through MiXCR, storing one row per CDR3 protein. The sample shows some 1.4 million distinct CDR3 sequences, around 42% of them seen only once. The sample belongs to a study of blood T cells in healthy people across ages. Overall study findings and caveats: The unsorted PBMCs prevented any conclusive comparison of naive versus antigen-experienced cells. Naive CD4+ cells and diversity were both higher in long-lived donors than in aged donors.

It was around 10 milliliters of peripheral blood that were drawn from each donor. At least 5.5 micrograms of total RNA were extracted per sample. Germline-derived CDR1 and CDR2 are SGDLS and YYNGEE. This CDR3 region has 14 residues. Trimming cost V 0 bases and J 6 bases; bases outside gene matches: 2. The genes are TRBV9 and TRBJ2-3, with TRBD2 identical over 9 bases. The TCR was taken from a young woman in good health. The sample taken for sequencing was blood. The DNA for the CDR3 is TGTGCCAGCAGCGTAGGACTAGCGGTGGATACGCAGTATTTT. Amino acids: CASSVGLAVDTQYF. Filled out from reference TRBV9 and TRBJ2-3, the complete variable domain reads DSGVTQTPKHLITATGQRVTLRCSPRSGDLSVYWYQQSLDQGLQFLIQYYNGEERAKGNILERFSAQQFPDLHSELNLSSLELGDSALYFCASSVGLAVDTQYFGPGTRLTVL.